This TCR beta chain was recorded in a study of blood T cells in healthy people across ages. Study-wide points: Diversity estimated from one million T cells was considered an underestimate.

A J-beta primer mix and a sample-barcoded 5' primer were used in a second PCR of roughly 7 to 12 cycles. Carrying 12 random nucleotides, a template-switch adaptor labeled each individual cDNA molecule. Each single sample gave us at least 3 million CDR3-containing paired-end reads. TCRdb re-derived calls from the 5' RACE reads in MiXCR, one entry per CDR3 protein. The top ten hold 30% to 40% of the sample, which has around 690,000 distinct CDR3 sequences, about 54% seen once. This CDR3 region has 19 residues. This clonotype showed up many times. As yet, its antigen is unknown. The sample comprised blood. This sequence originates from a man in his 60s in good health. The chain has TRBV21-1 and TRBJ1-6; TRBD1 reflects the table's D call only, with no check against the DNA. TRBV21-1 is a documented pseudogene. CDR3 DNA: TGTGCCAGGAGAATAGCGACTCGGGGGGACGGCACCTATAATTCACCCCTCCACTTT. Encoded protein: CARRIATRGDGTYNSPLHF.